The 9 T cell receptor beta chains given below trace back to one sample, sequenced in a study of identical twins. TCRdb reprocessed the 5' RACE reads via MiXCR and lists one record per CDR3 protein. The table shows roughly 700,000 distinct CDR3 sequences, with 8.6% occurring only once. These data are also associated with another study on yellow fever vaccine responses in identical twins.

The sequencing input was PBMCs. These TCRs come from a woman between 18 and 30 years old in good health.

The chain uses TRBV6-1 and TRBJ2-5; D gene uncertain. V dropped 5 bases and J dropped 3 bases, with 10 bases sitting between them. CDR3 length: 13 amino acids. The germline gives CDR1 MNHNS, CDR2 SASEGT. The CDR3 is CASSPPGEETQYF. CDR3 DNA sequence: TGTGCCAGCAGTCCCCCTGGCGAAGAGACCCAGTACTTC.

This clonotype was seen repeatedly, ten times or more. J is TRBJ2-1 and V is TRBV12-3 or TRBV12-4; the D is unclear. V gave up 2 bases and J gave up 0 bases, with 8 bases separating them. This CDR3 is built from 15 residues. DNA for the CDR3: TGTGCCAGCAGTTTACCGCTGAGCTCCTACAATGAGCAGTTCTTC. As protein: CASSLPLSSYNEQFF.

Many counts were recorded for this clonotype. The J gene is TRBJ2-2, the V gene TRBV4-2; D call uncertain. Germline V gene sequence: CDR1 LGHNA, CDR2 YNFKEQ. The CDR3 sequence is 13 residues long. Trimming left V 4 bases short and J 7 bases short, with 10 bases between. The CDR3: CASSLYLDGELFF. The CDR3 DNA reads TGTGCCAGCAGCCTATACCTGGACGGGGAGCTGTTTTTT.

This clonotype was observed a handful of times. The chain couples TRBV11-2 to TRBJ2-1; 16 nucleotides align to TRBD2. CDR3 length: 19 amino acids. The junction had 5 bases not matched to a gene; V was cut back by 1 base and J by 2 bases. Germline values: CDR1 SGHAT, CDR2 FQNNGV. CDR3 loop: CASSLVGTSGREAYNEQFF. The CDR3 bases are TGTGCCAGCAGCTTAGTAGGGACTAGCGGGAGGGAGGCCTACAATGAGCAGTTCTTC.

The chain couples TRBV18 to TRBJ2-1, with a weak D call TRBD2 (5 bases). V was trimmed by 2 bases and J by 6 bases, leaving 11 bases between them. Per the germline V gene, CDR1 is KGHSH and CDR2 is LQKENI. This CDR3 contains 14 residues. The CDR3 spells CASSPFSGINEQFF. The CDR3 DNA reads TGTGCCAGCTCACCATTTTCGGGGATCAATGAGCAGTTCTTC. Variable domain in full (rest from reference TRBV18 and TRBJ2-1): NAGVMQNPRHLVRRRGQEARLRCSPMKGHSHVYWYRQLPEEGLKFMVYLQKENIIDESGMPKERFSAEFPKEGPSILRIQQVVRGDSAAYFCASSPFSGINEQFFGPGTRLTVL.

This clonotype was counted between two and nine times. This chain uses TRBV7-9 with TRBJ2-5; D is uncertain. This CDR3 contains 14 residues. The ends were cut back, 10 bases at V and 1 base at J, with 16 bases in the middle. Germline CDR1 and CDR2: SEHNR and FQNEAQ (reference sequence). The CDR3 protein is CATEPRTLQETQYF. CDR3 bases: TGTGCCACCGAGCCCCGTACTCTCCAAGAGACCCAGTACTTC.

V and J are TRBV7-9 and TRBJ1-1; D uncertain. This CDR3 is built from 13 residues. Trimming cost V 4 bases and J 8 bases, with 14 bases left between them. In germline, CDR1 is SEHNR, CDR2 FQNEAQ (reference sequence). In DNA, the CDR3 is TGTGCCAGCAGCTCCCCCCCGAGGGTGGAAGCTTTCTTT. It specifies CASSSPPRVEAFF.

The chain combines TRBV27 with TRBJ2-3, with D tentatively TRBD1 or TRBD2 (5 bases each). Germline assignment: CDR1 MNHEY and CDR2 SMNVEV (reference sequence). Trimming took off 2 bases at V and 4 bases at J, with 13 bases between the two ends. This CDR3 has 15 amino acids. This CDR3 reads CASSLPSGPPDTQYF. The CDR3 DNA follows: TGTGCCAGCAGTTTACCATCGGGGCCCCCAGATACGCAGTATTTT.

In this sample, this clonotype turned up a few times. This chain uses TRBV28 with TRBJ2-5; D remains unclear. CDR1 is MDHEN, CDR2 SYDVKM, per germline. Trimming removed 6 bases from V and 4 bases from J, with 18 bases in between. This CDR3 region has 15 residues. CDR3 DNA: TGTGCCAGCAGCTCACAGACCGAACGGTCAGAGACCCAGTACTTC. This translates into CASSSQTERSETQYF.